The T cell receptor beta chain under discussion was sequenced for a study of early T cells in non-severe SARS-CoV-2 infection. In the study overall: RNA in bulk from unsorted whole blood was sequenced, and chains were unpaired. General study results and limits: In VDJdb matching, anti-spike CD8 responses were favored while private and CD4 specificities went missing.

TCRdb re-derived calls from the 5' RACE reads in MiXCR, one entry per CDR3 protein. Among more than 65,000 distinct CDR3 sequences listed, 12% to 15% were seen once. The germline gives CDR1 SGHRS, CDR2 YFSETQ. This CDR3 region has 11 residues. A remark on this clonotype: Its target is not known. The junction does not match germline at one end; this may be a read error.

This TCR derives from an adult who was a healthcare worker with PCR-confirmed SARS-CoV-2 infection or an uninfected control (not recorded which). Material for sequencing was whole blood. V and J are TRBV5-1 and TRBJ2-7, with D tentatively TRBD1 or TRBD2 (5 bases each). CDR3 sequence reads: CASSTGANTTF. In DNA form, the CDR3 reads TGCGCCAGCAGCACCGGGGCCAATACCACCTTC. The full variable domain, in which reference TRBV5-1 and TRBJ2-7 provide the parts outside the CDR3, is KAGVTQTPRYLIKTRGQQVTLSCSPISGHRSVSWYQQTPGQGLQFLFEYFSETQRNKGNFPGRFSGRQFSNSRSEMNVSTLELGDSALYLCASSTGANTTFGPGTRLTVT.